The 18 T cell receptor beta chains in this list originate from one sample, sequenced in a study of OX40 agonist ivuxolimab in advanced cancers. The method was the immunoSEQ multiplex PCR assay. TCRdb retrieved this table from immuneACCESS and kept in-frame rearrangements only. Not all clones are present; in checked studies, unresolved V genes account for under half, and no reason is known for the remainder. For this sample there are fewer than 70,000 clones; 85% to 95% appear just once. Of the sample, 12% falls within the top ten clones. This material consisted of CD4+ or CD8+ T cells sorted from blood, taken in a trial of the OX40 agonist ivuxolimab. These receptor sequences come from an adult with an advanced solid tumor such as melanoma, head and neck, liver or kidney cancer.

V and J are TRBV5-1 and TRBJ2-7; the match to TRBD2 covers 13 bases. This CDR3 is 15 amino acids long. CDR1 SGHRS and CDR2 YFSETQ come from the germline V gene. V lost 4 bases, J lost 6 bases, and 7 bases stayed unmatched. CDR3 amino acids: CASSTGLAGEGEQYF. In DNA form, the CDR3 reads TGCGCCAGCAGCACCGGACTAGCGGGAGAGGGCGAGCAGTACTTC.

Only one count was recorded for this clone. The CDR3 coding sequence is TGTGCCACCAGCAGAGTTCGGGCAGGAACTGAAGCTTTCTTT. Translated, it gives CATSRVRAGTEAFF. The chain has TRBV15 and TRBJ1-1; no definite D call. Looked up from germline, CDR1 is LNHNV and CDR2 is YYDKDF (reference sequence). This CDR3 region has 14 residues. V was shortened by 1 base and J by 5 bases, with 11 bases between the two germline ends.

This clone has more than one count but fewer than ten. The chain recombines TRBV6-1 with TRBJ2-1, with D perhaps matching TRBD2 (7 bases). This CDR3 comprises 14 residues. Germline V CDR1 and CDR2: MNHNS, SASEGT. Trimming stripped 4 bases from V and 6 bases from J, with 13 bases between. The CDR3 DNA follows: TGTGCCAGCAGTGTGGCGGGGGCTATCAATGAGCAGTTCTTC. It yields the protein CASSVAGAINEQFF.

V gene TRBV15 combines with J gene TRBJ2-3; 9 nucleotides match TRBD2. The CDR3 sequence is 17 residues long. Germline CDR1 and CDR2: LNHNV and YYDKDF (reference sequence). Germline trimming cut 0 bases from V and 2 bases from J; bases unmatched to any gene: 6. The CDR3 DNA follows: TGTGCCACCAGCAGAGATCGTCTAGCGGGATTCACAGATACGCAGTATTTT. The encoded protein is CATSRDRLAGFTDTQYF.

The V and J genes are TRBV12-5 and TRBJ2-4; D is unclear. The CDR3 is 15 residues long. Trimming removed 2 bases from V and 3 bases from J, with 11 bases in between. Germline CDR1 LGHNT, CDR2 FRNRAP. The CDR3 spells CASGLMTGNKNIQYF. DNA of the CDR3: TGTGCTAGTGGTTTGATGACTGGGAACAAAAACATTCAGTACTTC.

The rearrangement links TRBV6-1 to TRBJ1-5, with 8 bases identical to TRBD1. This CDR3 spans 16 amino acids. The ends lost 3 bases at V and 0 bases at J; junction bases unmatched: 4. Germline loops: CDR1 MNHNS, CDR2 SASEGT. The CDR3 DNA is TGTGCCAGCAGTGAGGGGACAGGCTATAGCAATCAGCCCCAGCATTTT. Its protein is CASSEGTGYSNQPQHF.

V is TRBV27 and J is TRBJ1-2; 9 bases are shared with TRBD1. CDR1 is MNHEY, CDR2 SMNVEV, per germline (reference sequence). The junction had 6 bases not matched to a gene; V was cut back by 3 bases and J by 4 bases. This CDR3 region has 15 residues. The CDR3 coding sequence is TGTGCCAGCAGTTTTGGGGGGACAGGGAGCTATGGCTACACCTTC. This codes for CASSFGGTGSYGYTF.

The CDR3 here is CASSWGGAGAGRDGYTF. CDR3 in DNA: TGTGCCAGCAGCTGGGGGGGCGCTGGGGCGGGAAGAGATGGCTACACCTTC. This sequence joins TRBV7-2 and TRBJ1-2; D perhaps matches TRBD1 (6 bases). CDR3 length equals 17 residues. V was pared by 4 bases and J by 6 bases, with 24 bases between. In germline, CDR1 is SGHTA, CDR2 FQGNSA.

The gene calls are TRBV7-9 and TRBJ2-7, with D perhaps TRBD1 (6 bases). Germline loops: CDR1 SEHNR, CDR2 FQNEAQ (reference sequence). This CDR3 has 14 amino acids. The germline V and J ends were trimmed by 5 bases and 3 bases, with 14 bases remaining between them. As DNA, the CDR3 is TGTGCCAGCAGCATGCCGGGACACGGCTACGAGCAGTACTTC. The encoded protein is CASSMPGHGYEQYF.

This sequence joins TRBV5-1 and TRBJ2-1; D ambiguous. V was shortened by 0 bases and J by 8 bases, with 15 bases between the two germline ends. The CDR3 is made up of 15 amino acids. Germline V lookup: CDR1 SGHRS, CDR2 YFSETQ. The CDR3 DNA reads TGCGCCAGCAGCTTGGACGAGACCAACCTGGATGAGCAGTTCTTC. It translates to CASSLDETNLDEQFF.

The chain employs TRBV27 and TRBJ2-3, with TRBD2 identical over 10 bases. The V gene's germline CDR1 is MNHEY and CDR2 SMNVEV (reference sequence). The CDR3 is made up of 14 amino acids. Trimming cost V 2 bases and J 4 bases; bases outside gene matches: 0. The DNA for the CDR3 is TGTGCCAGCAGTTTAGGACTAGCGGCAGATACGCAGTATTTT. It encodes CASSLGLAADTQYF.

On this clone itself: A read error may produce the germline difference seen at one junction end. The CDR3 DNA follows: TGTGCCATCAGTGAGTCCGGTTGGGGGACCTACAATGAGCAGTTCTTC. Translating gives CAISESGWGTYNEQFF. The chain is built from TRBV6-1 and TRBJ2-1, with D possibly being TRBD1 or TRBD2 (5 bases each). The CDR3 is 16 residues long. Per germline, CDR1 MNHNS and CDR2 SASEGT.

This clone appeared a few times. This rearrangement joins TRBV15 to TRBJ1-5; D call uncertain. Germline V lookup: CDR1 LNHNV, CDR2 YYDKDF (reference sequence). V lost 0 bases and J 4 bases, leaving 10 bases between the germline ends. The CDR3 extends over 15 amino acids. In nucleotides, the CDR3 is TGTGCCACCAGCAGAGATCTTGGCAGTAATCAGCCCCAGCATTTT. It codes for CATSRDLGSNQPQHF.

The chain has TRBV10-3 and TRBJ2-7; D may be TRBD1 (5 bases). CDR3 length: 15 residues. The germline V and J ends were trimmed by 3 bases and 0 bases, with 12 bases remaining between them. Germline CDR1 and CDR2: ENHRY and SYGVKD. CDR3 sequence reads: CAISDGTGLSYEQYF. The CDR3 DNA reads as TGTGCCATCAGTGACGGAACAGGCCTCTCCTACGAGCAGTACTTC.

The V gene is TRBV28, the J gene TRBJ2-3; possibly TRBD2 for D (6 bases). This CDR3 has 15 amino acids. From germline, CDR1 is MDHEN and CDR2 SYDVKM. V was trimmed by 4 bases and J by 0 bases, leaving 11 bases between them. CDR3 amino acids: CASSYLAESTDTQYF. DNA for the CDR3: TGTGCCAGCAGTTATTTAGCGGAGAGCACAGATACGCAGTATTTT.

The V and J genes are TRBV7-9 and TRBJ2-1, with TRBD2 as a possible D gene (6 bases). Germline values: CDR1 SEHNR, CDR2 FQNEAQ (reference sequence). This CDR3 region has 16 residues. V was cut by 1 base and J by 6 bases, with 16 bases left in between. Written as DNA, the CDR3 is TGTGCCAGCAGCTTAGGGTTCTTAGCGGCTGGCAATGAGCAGTTCTTC. It yields the protein CASSLGFLAAGNEQFF.

The chain employs TRBV7-9 and TRBJ2-3; TRBD1 agrees at 8 bases. J gave up 0 bases and V 5 bases, and 4 bases lay outside the gene matches. The CDR3 loop spans 15 amino acids. Germline V lookup: CDR1 SEHNR, CDR2 FQNEAQ (reference sequence). The CDR3 reads CASSPDRVSTDTQYF. The CDR3 DNA sequence: TGTGCCAGCAGCCCGGACAGGGTTAGCACAGATACGCAGTATTTT.

Note on this clone: The same CDR3 can be traced to other DNA sequences in this sample. The chain combines TRBV2 with TRBJ1-2, with D tentatively TRBD1 (5 bases). V was trimmed by 3 bases and J by 2 bases, leaving 10 bases between them. Germline V CDR1 and CDR2: SNHLY, FYNNEI. The length of the CDR3 is 14 residues. The CDR3 DNA reads TGTGCCAGCAGTGAGCGGGGACCAAACTATGGCTACACCTTC. This gives the protein CASSERGPNYGYTF.